This T cell receptor (beta chain) was found in a study of cytomegalovirus exposure and HLA in healthy donors. The donors were healthy bone marrow donors. Nominally healthy donors were sampled, though unrecorded immune exposures were likely. In the PCR, 60 Vbeta and 13 Jbeta primers were used. The repertoire was sequenced with immunoSEQ multiplex PCR; TCRdb's copy has only in-frame clones and lacks some. Of about 130,000 clones listed, roughly 78% are singletons. Sequencing was carried out using PBMCs. This sequence originates from a man younger than 40 in good health and CMV-seronegative.

As DNA, the CDR3 is TGTGCCACCCGCGGGACGAACACTGAAGCTTTCTTT. As protein: CATRGTNTEAFF. The J gene is TRBJ1-1, the V gene TRBV2; possibly TRBD1 for D (5 bases). The length of the CDR3 is 12 residues. CDR1 is SNHLY and CDR2 is FYNNEI in the germline V gene. V was shortened by 10 bases and J by 1 base, with 10 bases between the two germline ends.